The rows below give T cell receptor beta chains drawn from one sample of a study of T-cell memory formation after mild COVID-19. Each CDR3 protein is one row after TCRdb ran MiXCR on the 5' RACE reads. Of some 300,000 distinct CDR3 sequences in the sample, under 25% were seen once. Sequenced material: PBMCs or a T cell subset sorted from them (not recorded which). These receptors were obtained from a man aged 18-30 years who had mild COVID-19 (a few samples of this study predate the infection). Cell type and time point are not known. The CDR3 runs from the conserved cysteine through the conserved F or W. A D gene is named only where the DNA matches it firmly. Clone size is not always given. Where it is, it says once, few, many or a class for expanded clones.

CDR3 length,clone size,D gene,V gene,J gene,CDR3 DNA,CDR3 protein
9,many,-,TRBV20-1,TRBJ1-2,TGCAGTGCTAACTATGGCTACACCTTC,CSANYGYTF
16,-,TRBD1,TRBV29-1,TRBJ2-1,TGCAGCGTTGAAGACTACAGGGGTCTTACGTACAATGAGCAGTTCTTC,CSVEDYRGLTYNEQFF
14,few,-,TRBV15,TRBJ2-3,TGTGCCACCAGCAGAGGGGGCGCGACAGATACGCAGTATTTT,CATSRGGATDTQYF
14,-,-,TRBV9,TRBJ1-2,TGTGCCAGCACCCCGGCCCCAGTGAACTATGGCTACACCTTC,CASTPAPVNYGYTF
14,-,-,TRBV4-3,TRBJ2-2,TGCGCCAGCACCCCCACGCCAGGGACCGGGGAGCTGTTTTTT,CASTPTPGTGELFF
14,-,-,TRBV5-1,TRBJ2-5,TGCGCCAGCAGCTTACGCGGAGGACAAGAGACCCAGTACTTC,CASSLRGGQETQYF
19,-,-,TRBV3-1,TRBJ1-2,TGTGCCAGCAGCCCAAACAACGATCTCGGACAGCCTGAAGACTATGGCTACACCTTC,CASSPNNDLGQPEDYGYTF
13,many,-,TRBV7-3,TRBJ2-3,TGTGCCAGCAGTAAGGGGCAGGGGGATACGCAGTATTTT,CASSKGQGDTQYF
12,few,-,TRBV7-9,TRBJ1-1,TGTGCCAGCAGCCCCGGGGCCCCGTCCGCTTTCTTT,CASSPGAPSAFF
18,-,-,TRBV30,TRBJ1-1,TGTGCCTGGAGTAAGTTCAGGGTTTCCTTGGACCCGAACACTGAAGCTTTCTTT,CAWSKFRVSLDPNTEAFF
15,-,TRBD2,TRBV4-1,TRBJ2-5,TGCGCCAGCAGCCAAGATCCCCGACTAGCGGAGACCCAGTACTTC,CASSQDPRLAETQYF
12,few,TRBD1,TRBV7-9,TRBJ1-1,TGTGCCAGCAGCTGGACAGGCCCTAAAGCTTTCTTT,CASSWTGPKAFF
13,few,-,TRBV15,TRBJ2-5,TGTGCCACCAGCAGAAGACTTCAAGAGACCCAGTACTTC,CATSRRLQETQYF
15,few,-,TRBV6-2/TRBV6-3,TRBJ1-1,TGTGCCAGCAGTTGGAGTGGTTTAGCGGCCACTGAAGCTTTCTTT,CASSWSGLAATEAFF
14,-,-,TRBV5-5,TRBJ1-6,TGTGCCAGCAGCCAATCTCGTGGGGGTTCACCCCTCCACTTT,CASSQSRGGSPLHF
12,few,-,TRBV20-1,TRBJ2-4,TGCAGTGCTAGAGAAGTTTCGGACATTCAGTACTTC,CSAREVSDIQYF
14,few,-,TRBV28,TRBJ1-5,TGTGCCAGCAGTTTGGTTGGCAGCAATCAGCCCCAGCATTTT,CASSLVGSNQPQHF
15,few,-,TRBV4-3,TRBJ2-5,TGCGCCAGCAGCCAAGATTTGAGCGACCAAGAGACCCAGTACTTC,CASSQDLSDQETQYF
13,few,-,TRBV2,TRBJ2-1,TGTGCCAGCAGCGAGCCCGGGTACAATGAGCAGTTCTTC,CASSEPGYNEQFF
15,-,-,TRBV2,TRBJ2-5,TGTGCCAGCAGCCTCTCCCCGGTGACTCTTCAGACCCAGTACTTC,CASSLSPVTLQTQYF
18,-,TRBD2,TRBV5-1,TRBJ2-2,TGCGCCAGCAGCCGGGAGGTCTTTGGCAGGGAGAACACCGGGGAGCTGTTTTTT,CASSREVFGRENTGELFF
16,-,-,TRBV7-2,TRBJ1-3,TGTGCCAGCAGCTTAGCCGGGACCTATTTTGGAAACACCATATATTTT,CASSLAGTYFGNTIYF
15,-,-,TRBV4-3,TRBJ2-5,TGCGCCAGCAGCCAAGCTAACAGGGTCCAAGAGACCCAGTACTTC,CASSQANRVQETQYF
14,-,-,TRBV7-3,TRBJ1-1,TGTGCCAGCAGCTCGAGTCCAGGGGATACTGAAGCTTTCTTT,CASSSSPGDTEAFF
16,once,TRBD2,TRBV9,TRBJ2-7,TGTGCCAGCAGCGCCTATGGGACTAGCGGGCCCTACGAGCAGTACTTC,CASSAYGTSGPYEQYF
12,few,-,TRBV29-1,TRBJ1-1,TGCAGCGTTGAAGGAGATCCAGCCGAAGCTTTCTTT,CSVEGDPAEAFF
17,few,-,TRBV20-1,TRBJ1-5,TGCAGTGCTAGAGACCCTGCGGGGGGAGGGGGAGGTCAGCCCCAGCATTTT,CSARDPAGGGGGQPQHF
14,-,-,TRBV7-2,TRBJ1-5,TGTGCCAGCGCCCCCCAGGGAACCCATCAGCCCCAGCATTTT,CASAPQGTHQPQHF
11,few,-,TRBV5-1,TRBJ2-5,TGCGCCAGCAGCTTTTTGCGGCACCAGTACTTC,CASSFLRHQYF
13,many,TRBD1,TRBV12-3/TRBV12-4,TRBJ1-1,TGTGCCAGCAGGGGACAGTTGAACACTGAAGCTTTCTTT,CASRGQLNTEAFF
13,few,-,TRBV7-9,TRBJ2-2,TGTGCCAGCAGCAACTGGAACACCGGGGAGCTGTTTTTT,CASSNWNTGELFF
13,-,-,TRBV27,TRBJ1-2,TGTGCCAGCAGTTTTGTAGGGGCCCTTGGCTACACCTTC,CASSFVGALGYTF
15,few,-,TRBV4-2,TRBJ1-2,TGTGCCAGCAGCCAAGATCAAGCACCGATGTATGGCTACACCTTC,CASSQDQAPMYGYTF
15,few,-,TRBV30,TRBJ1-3,TGTGCCTGGATCCTTCTGGGGTCATCTGGAAACACCATATATTTT,CAWILLGSSGNTIYF
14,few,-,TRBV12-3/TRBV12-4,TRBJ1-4,TGTGCCAGCAGCTTGCGGGGGCAGAGGGAAAAACTGTTTTTT,CASSLRGQREKLFF
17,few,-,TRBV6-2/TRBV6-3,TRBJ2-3,TGTGCCAGCAGTAAACCCCTTCCAGGGGACCCCACAGATACGCAGTATTTT,CASSKPLPGDPTDTQYF
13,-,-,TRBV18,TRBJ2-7,TGTGCCAGCTCATCAACGATAGGCTACGAGCAGTACTTC,CASSSTIGYEQYF
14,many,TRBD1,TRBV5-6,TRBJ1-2,TGTGCCAGCAGCTTGGCAGGGGGCGGCTATGGCTACACCTTC,CASSLAGGGYGYTF
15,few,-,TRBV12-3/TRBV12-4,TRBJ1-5,TGTGCCAGCAGTTTATACGGCCAAAACGGTCAGCCCCAGCATTTT,CASSLYGQNGQPQHF
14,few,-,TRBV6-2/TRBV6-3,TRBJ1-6,TGTGCCAGCAGTACCGTGGGGGGTAGGTCACCCCTCCACTTT,CASSTVGGRSPLHF
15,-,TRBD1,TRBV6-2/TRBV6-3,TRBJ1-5,TGTGCCAGCAGAACTATAGACAGGGGGAATCAGCCCCAGCATTTT,CASRTIDRGNQPQHF
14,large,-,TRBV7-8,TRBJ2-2,TGTGCCAGCAGCGCAGTCGCGAACACCGGGGAGCTGTTTTTT,CASSAVANTGELFF
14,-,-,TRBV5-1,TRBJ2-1,TGCGCCAGCAGCTTTGGACTCGGTCGGGATGAGCAGTTCTTC,CASSFGLGRDEQFF